The T cell receptor beta chain under discussion was sequenced for a study of OX40 agonist ivuxolimab in advanced cancers. Only in-frame clones appear in the TCRdb table, and some are missing; sequencing was by immunoSEQ multiplex PCR. Counted here are approximately 80,000 clones, about nine tenths occurring once; the ten biggest clones make up around 0.19%. The material was CD4+ or CD8+ T cells sorted from blood, obtained in a trial of the OX40 agonist ivuxolimab. This TCR was sampled from an adult with an advanced solid tumor such as melanoma, head and neck, liver or kidney cancer.

CDR3 residues: CASSRPGATYEQYF. CDR3 coding DNA: TGCGCCAGCAGCCGCCCCGGGGCCACCTACGAGCAGTACTTC. This sequence joins TRBV5-1 and TRBJ2-7; D may correspond to TRBD1 or TRBD2 (5 bases each). The CDR3 extends over 14 amino acids. V was shortened by 4 bases and J by 2 bases, with 13 bases between the two germline ends. In germline, CDR1 is SGHRS, CDR2 YFSETQ.